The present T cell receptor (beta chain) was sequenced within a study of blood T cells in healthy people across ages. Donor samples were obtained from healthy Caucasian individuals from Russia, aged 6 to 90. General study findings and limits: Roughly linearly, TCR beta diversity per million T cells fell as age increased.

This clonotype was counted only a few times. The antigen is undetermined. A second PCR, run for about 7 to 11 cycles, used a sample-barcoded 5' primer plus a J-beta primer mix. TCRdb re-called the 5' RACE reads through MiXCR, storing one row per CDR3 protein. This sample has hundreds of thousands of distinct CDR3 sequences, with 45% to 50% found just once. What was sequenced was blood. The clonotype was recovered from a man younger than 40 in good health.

CDR3 in DNA: TGTGCCAGCAGCCACACAGGGATCGGGGAGCTGTTTTTT. This codes for CASSHTGIGELFF. V and J are TRBV14 and TRBJ2-2, with D possibly TRBD1 on 6 matching bases. Deletions cut 3 bases from V and 7 bases from J, with 9 bases between. Germline CDR1 reads SGHDN; CDR2 reads FVKESK. This CDR3 region has 13 residues. Full variable domain (remainder filled in from reference TRBV14 and TRBJ2-2): EAGVTQFPSHSVIEKGQTVTLRCDPISGHDNLYWYRRVMGKEIKFLLHFVKESKQDESGMPNNRFLAERTGGTYSTLKVQPAELEDSGVYFCASSHTGIGELFFGEGSRLTVL.